The 27 T cell receptor beta chains below were found in one sample sequenced in a study of Graves' ophthalmopathy and Graves' hyperthyroidism. Transcripts of RNA were the source for amplifying TCR beta CDR3 regions. An opening RT-PCR round employed HTBI primers and preceded a second-round multiplex PCR. One entry per CDR3 protein, called by TCRdb with MiXCR from the multiplex PCR reads. The data contain roughly 480,000 distinct CDR3 sequences, around an eighth of them seen just once; the ten biggest clones take up 9.8%. The specimen was blood. The receptors were sampled from a woman in her twenties or thirties with Graves' ophthalmopathy.

This clonotype was seen many times. The CDR3 DNA is TGTGCCTGGATCACAGGGGGCGCGAATCGGTCACCCCTCCACTTT. Translation: CAWITGGANRSPLHF. V and J are TRBV30 and TRBJ1-6; TRBD1 matches 9 bases. There are 15 residues in the CDR3. V dropped 4 bases and J dropped 10; count of bases not matched to a gene: 11. The germline V gene encodes CDR1 GTSNPN and CDR2 SVGIG (reference sequence).

The chain has TRBV2 and TRBJ1-1; D call uncertain. Germline V gene lookup returns CDR1 SNHLY and CDR2 FYNNEI. The CDR3 loop spans 15 amino acids. V lost 7 bases and J 0 bases, leaving 15 bases between the germline ends. This CDR3 is CASNLLGSLNTEAFF. CDR3 coding DNA: TGTGCCAGCAACCTCTTAGGATCCTTGAACACTGAAGCTTTCTTT.

This clonotype occurred many times. The chain carries TRBV15 and TRBJ1-3; D unclear. Trimming cost V 0 bases and J 0 bases, with 9 bases left between them. The germline V gene has CDR1 LNHNV and CDR2 YYDKDF (reference sequence). The CDR3 loop spans 16 amino acids. DNA for the CDR3: TGTGCCACCAGCAGAGATGCAGAAGTCTCTGGAAACACCATATATTTT. It specifies CATSRDAEVSGNTIYF.

With respect to this clonotype: Being one base from a much bigger clone, this may be a read error. The rearrangement joins TRBV28 to TRBJ2-2, with D perhaps TRBD1 (6 bases). This CDR3 contains 14 residues. CDR1 is MDHEN and CDR2 is SYDVKM in the germline V gene. The CDR3 protein is CASCFRGFTGELFF. CDR3 nucleotide sequence: TGTGCCAGCTGTTTCAGGGGTTTCACCGGGGAGCTGTTTTTT.

This clonotype was observed at least ten times. The CDR3 sequence is CASRPKTGFNEQYF. CDR3 sequence (DNA): TGTGCCAGCAGGCCAAAGACAGGGTTCAACGAGCAGTACTTC. The chain has TRBV6-1 and TRBJ2-7; 7 bases line up with TRBD1. Germline CDR1 and CDR2: MNHNS and SASEGT. V trimming: 6 bases; J trimming: 5 bases; junction bases outside the gene matches: 10. The CDR3 extends over 14 amino acids.

This clonotype came up many times. This sequence joins TRBV2 and TRBJ2-7; D is unclear. V was pared by 7 bases and J by 0 bases, with 16 bases between. This CDR3 has 15 amino acids. The germline V gene has CDR1 SNHLY and CDR2 FYNNEI. CDR3 amino acids: CASTKGFFSSYEQYF. CDR3 sequence (DNA): TGTGCCAGCACCAAAGGCTTCTTCTCCTCCTACGAGCAGTACTTC. Filled out from reference TRBV2 and TRBJ2-7, the complete variable domain reads EPEVTQTPSHQVTQMGQEVILRCVPISNHLYFYWYRQILGQKVEFLVSFYNNEISEKSEIFDDQFSVERPDGSNFTLKIRSTKLEDSAMYFCASTKGFFSSYEQYFGPGTRLTVT.

About this clonotype: Possible read error: a much larger clone is one base away. This sequence joins TRBV10-3 and TRBJ2-7; the D is unclear. Germline CDR1 reads ENHRY; CDR2 reads SYGVKD. The length of the CDR3 is 14 residues. For the CDR3, the DNA is TGTGTCATCAGTGATCATGCAGGCTCCTACGAGCAGTACTTC. As protein: CVISDHAGSYEQYF.

This clonotype was counted many times. The CDR3 region has the DNA TGTGCCAGCACCCTGACTAGCGGGGGCTTCGGGGAGCTGTTTTTT. It codes for CASTLTSGGFGELFF. The chain uses TRBV6-2 or TRBV6-3 and TRBJ2-2, with 12 bases fitting TRBD2. The germline V gene encodes CDR1 MNHEY and CDR2 SVGEGT. The CDR3 has 15 residues. The ends lost 7 bases at V and 7 bases at J; junction bases unmatched: 7.

The chain is built from TRBV30 and TRBJ2-7; D is unresolved. Looked up from germline, CDR1 is GTSNPN and CDR2 is SVGIG (reference sequence). Trimming cost V 3 bases and J 3 bases, with 9 bases left between them. This CDR3 comprises 12 residues. CDR3 in amino acids: CAWSTVYYEQYF. The CDR3 coding sequence is TGTGCCTGGAGCACAGTATACTACGAGCAGTACTTC. The complete variable domain, with remaining parts taken from reference TRBV30 and TRBJ2-7, reads SQTIHQWPATLVQPVGSPLSLECTVEGTSNPNLYWYRQAAGRGLQLLFYSVGIGQISSEVPQNLSASRPQDRQFILSSKKLLLSDSGFYLCAWSTVYYEQYFGPGTRLTVT.

This clonotype was seen a handful of times. The chain links TRBV7-9 to TRBJ1-1; no clear D. Deletions cut 4 bases from V and 4 bases from J, with 13 bases between. The CDR3 has 14 residues. From germline, CDR1 is SEHNR and CDR2 FQNEAQ (reference sequence). The CDR3 sequence is CASSSGDKSTEAFF. The CDR3 bases are TGTGCCAGCAGCTCCGGAGACAAGAGCACTGAAGCTTTCTTT.

In this sample, this clonotype turned up many times. The V gene is TRBV5-1, the J gene TRBJ1-1; D is uncertain. The germline gives CDR1 SGHRS, CDR2 YFSETQ. The CDR3 length is 13 residues. V lost 4 bases and J 10 bases, leaving 17 bases between the germline ends. For the CDR3, the DNA is TGCGCCAGCAGCGTTGGGTTGGGTTTGAGAGCTTTCTTT. It translates to CASSVGLGLRAFF.

In its sample, this clonotype was seen many times. The chain uses TRBV6-2 or TRBV6-3 and TRBJ2-2; D remains ambiguous. CDR1 and CDR2 (germline): MNHEY, SVGEGT. V was trimmed by 7 bases and J by 4 bases, leaving 10 bases between them. The CDR3 runs to 13 residues. The CDR3 DNA reads TGTGCCAGCATTCCGGACCTCACCGGGGAGCTGTTTTTT. Residues: CASIPDLTGELFF.

This clonotype was counted many times. This chain uses TRBV2 with TRBJ1-1, with a weak D call TRBD1 (6 bases). This CDR3 region has 13 residues. Germline V gene lookup returns CDR1 SNHLY and CDR2 FYNNEI. Deletions cut 6 bases from V and 4 bases from J, with 12 bases between. This CDR3 is CASRLGQTTEAFF. The CDR3 DNA follows: TGTGCCAGCAGACTAGGACAGACCACTGAAGCTTTCTTT. The entire variable domain, with the rest obtained from reference TRBV2 and TRBJ1-1, is as follows: EPEVTQTPSHQVTQMGQEVILRCVPISNHLYFYWYRQILGQKVEFLVSFYNNEISEKSEIFDDQFSVERPDGSNFTLKIRSTKLEDSAMYFCASRLGQTTEAFFGQGTRLTVV.

This clonotype was picked up many times. V is TRBV12-3 or TRBV12-4 and J is TRBJ2-7, with 7 bases identical to TRBD2. V lost 1 base, J lost 3 bases, and 6 bases stayed unmatched. The CDR3 loop spans 15 amino acids. CDR3 coding DNA: TGTGCCAGCAGTTTAGGTCCAGCGGGATACTACGAGCAGTACTTC. Its translation: CASSLGPAGYYEQYF.

This clonotype was recorded at least ten times. CDR3 sequence (DNA): TGTGCCAGCTCACCAGGGGCTGGCTACACCTTC. Translating it yields CASSPGAGYTF. V is TRBV18 and J is TRBJ1-2, with D perhaps TRBD1 (5 bases). CDR3 length: 11 residues. Trimming took off 2 bases at V and 7 bases at J, with 5 bases between the two ends. Per germline, CDR1 KGHSH and CDR2 LQKENI. Together with reference TRBV18 and TRBJ1-2, the CDR3 gives the full variable domain: NAGVMQNPRHLVRRRGQEARLRCSPMKGHSHVYWYRQLPEEGLKFMVYLQKENIIDESGMPKERFSAEFPKEGPSILRIQQVVRGDSAAYFCASSPGAGYTFGSGTRLTVV.

In its sample, this clonotype was seen many times. The rearrangement joins TRBV20-1 to TRBJ2-2; 8 bases are shared with TRBD1. The germline CDR1 and CDR2 sequences are DFQATT and SNEGSKA (reference sequence). V gave up 0 bases and J gave up 1 base; unmatched junction bases: 4. The CDR3 covers 16 residues. CDR3 bases: TGCAGTGCTAGAGATGGGGGACAGGTGAACACCGGGGAGCTGTTTTTT. Residues: CSARDGGQVNTGELFF.

This clonotype was counted ten times or more. The chain couples TRBV2 to TRBJ1-1; D perhaps matches TRBD1 (6 bases). Germline CDR1 reads SNHLY; CDR2 reads FYNNEI. The germline V and J ends were trimmed by 8 bases and 4 bases, with 14 bases remaining between them. CDR3 length: 13 amino acids. This CDR3 reads CASLQGGGTEAFF. CDR3 nucleotides: TGTGCCAGCCTACAAGGGGGGGGCACTGAAGCTTTCTTT.

The chain employs TRBV30 and TRBJ2-7; no firm D call. Trimming left V 0 bases short and J 0 bases short, with 9 bases between. Germline loops: CDR1 GTSNPN, CDR2 SVGIG (reference sequence). This CDR3 spans 14 amino acids. CDR3: CAWSVNSHSYEQYF. The CDR3 DNA is TGTGCCTGGAGTGTAAACAGTCACTCCTACGAGCAGTACTTC.

About this clonotype itself: One base away lies a much larger clone, so this may be a sequencing read error. This chain joins TRBV12-3 or TRBV12-4 and TRBJ1-5, with unresolved D. V gave up 4 bases and J gave up 6 bases, with 13 bases separating them. The CDR3 runs 14 residues. CDR3 residues: CASSSGRAGQPQHF. The CDR3 DNA sequence: TGTGCCAGCAGTTCAGGAAGGGCCGGTCAGCCCCAGCATTTT.

This clonotype was seen repeatedly, ten times or more. CDR3 loop: CASSSPPGAEQYF. The CDR3 region has the DNA TGTGCCAGCAGCTCCCCCCCGGGGGCCGAGCAGTACTTC. The chain links TRBV27 to TRBJ2-7, with D perhaps matching TRBD1 or TRBD2 (6 bases each). Germline CDR1 and CDR2: MNHEY and SMNVEV (reference sequence). CDR3 length: 13 residues. With 6 bases removed from V and 6 bases from J, the gap between germline ends came to 15 bases.

This clonotype was detected ten times or more. V and J are TRBV25-1 and TRBJ1-3; no reliable D call. The CDR3 totals 14 residues. Germline V gene lookup returns CDR1 MGHDK and CDR2 SYGVNS. Trimming removed 7 bases from V and 7 bases from J, with 17 bases in between. The CDR3 protein is CASKPGTHWNTIYF. As DNA, the CDR3 is TGTGCCAGCAAACCCGGAACTCATTGGAACACCATATATTTT.

Many counts were recorded for this clonotype. J is TRBJ1-6 and V is TRBV5-8; D ambiguous. This CDR3 has 14 residues. Germline CDR1 is SGHTS and CDR2 is YDEGEE. Trimming removed 4 bases from V and 4 bases from J, with 9 bases in between. The CDR3 here is CASSVRSYNSPLHF. The CDR3 DNA follows: TGTGCCAGCAGCGTGAGATCGTATAATTCACCCCTCCACTTT. The complete variable domain, with remaining parts taken from reference TRBV5-8 and TRBJ1-6, reads EAGVTQSPTHLIKTRGQQATLRCSPISGHTSVYWYQQALGLGLQFLLWYDEGEERNRGNFPPRFSGRQFPNYSSELNVNALELEDSALYLCASSVRSYNSPLHFGNGTRLTVT.

This clonotype was seen a few times. This chain links TRBV18 with TRBJ2-7; 8 nucleotides line up with TRBD2. Germline values: CDR1 KGHSH, CDR2 LQKENI. The CDR3 consists of 15 residues. J gave up 4 bases and V 1 base, and 6 bases lay outside the gene matches. CDR3 in amino acids: CASSPRPAGDYEQYF. In DNA form, the CDR3 reads TGTGCCAGCTCACCACGGCCAGCGGGAGATTACGAGCAGTACTTC.

This clonotype has at least ten counts. This chain links TRBV10-3 with TRBJ1-2; D unclear. The CDR3 length is 14 residues. The V and J ends lost 2 bases and 5 bases respectively, with 12 bases between them. Germline V gene sequence: CDR1 ENHRY, CDR2 SYGVKD. CDR3 sequence (DNA): TGTGCCATCAGTGAGATTAGGGCTGGATATGGCTACACCTTC. Residues: CAISEIRAGYGYTF.

In its sample, this clonotype was seen many times. The chain employs TRBV6-5 and TRBJ2-7, with D hard to call. CDR1 MNHEY and CDR2 SVGAGI come from the germline V gene. CDR3 size: 15 residues. V lost 0 bases and J 2 bases, leaving 11 bases between the germline ends. The CDR3 DNA sequence: TGTGCCAGCAGTTACTCTGTAGGGTTCACCTACGAGCAGTACTTC. As protein: CASSYSVGFTYEQYF.

As for this clonotype: A much larger clone sits a single nucleotide away, making a read error possible. The rearrangement uses TRBV29-1 and TRBJ2-7, with D perhaps TRBD1 or TRBD2 (5 bases each). Germline V gene data show CDR1 as SQVTM and CDR2 as ANQGSEA. The CDR3 has 13 residues. Trimming stripped 5 bases from V and 4 bases from J, with 15 bases between. For the CDR3, the DNA is TGCAGCGTTAGGGACCCCAACGGGTACGAGCAGTACTTC. This encodes CSVRDPNGYEQYF.

This clonotype occurred many times. J is TRBJ2-2 and V is TRBV4-1; D is ambiguous. Trimming shortened V by 0 bases and J by 3 bases, and 5 bases separated the two germline ends. The germline gives CDR1 MGHRA, CDR2 YSYEKL. The CDR3 loop spans 14 amino acids. The CDR3 coding sequence is TGCGCCAGCAGCCAAGAAGTGGACACCGGGGAGCTGTTTTTT. This gives the protein CASSQEVDTGELFF.